The 18 T cell receptor beta chains below were found in one sample sequenced in a study of T cell responses to AZD1222 COVID-19 vaccine (dated by TCRdb to about 2021). Library creation used the immunoSEQ multiplex PCR assay. This immuneACCESS table, as held by TCRdb, lists in-frame sequences with V and J called but not all clones. Of the missing ones, under half trace to an unresolved V gene in checked studies; the others have no known cause. The sample table records around 150,000 clones; about 87% of these occur just once. The ten largest clones capture roughly 2% of the sample. What the time point label conveys for this sample: baseline before first vaccination. The sample consisted of peripheral blood, taken on day 0 of AZD1222 vaccination. The receptors were sampled from an adult in good health.

This sequence joins TRBV19 and TRBJ2-1, with D possibly matching TRBD2 (6 bases). The germline gives CDR1 LNHDA, CDR2 SQIVND (reference sequence). The V gene lost 5 bases and the J gene lost 8 bases, with 16 bases spanning the gap. The CDR3 sequence is 14 residues long. The CDR3 protein is CASSVPKTSHEQFF. CDR3 sequence (DNA): TGTGCCAGTAGTGTCCCCAAGACTAGTCATGAGCAGTTCTTC.

This clone was detected only a few times. CDR3 sequence: CASSRGRNTEAFF. Written as DNA, the CDR3 is TGTGCCAGCAGTAGAGGGCGGAACACTGAAGCTTTCTTT. The V call is TRBV2, the J call TRBJ1-1; D gene uncertain. The length of the CDR3 is 13 residues. Trimming removed 5 bases at V and 1 base at J, with 8 bases between. Germline V lookup: CDR1 SNHLY, CDR2 FYNNEI.

The genes are TRBV6-1 and TRBJ2-2; tentative D call: TRBD1 (6 bases). The germline V and J ends were trimmed by 1 base and 7 bases, with 10 bases remaining between them. Germline CDR1 reads MNHNS; CDR2 reads SASEGT. The CDR3 runs to 14 residues. In DNA form, the CDR3 reads TGTGCCAGCAGTGAAGAGGTCAGGGGCGGGGAGCTGTTTTTT. This sequence encodes CASSEEVRGGELFF.

The chain joins TRBV5-1 to TRBJ1-1; possibly TRBD1 for D (5 bases). From germline, CDR1 is SGHRS and CDR2 YFSETQ. Deletions cut 6 bases from V and 1 base from J, with 16 bases between. The length of the CDR3 is 15 residues. Here the CDR3 reads CASNTPGVTNTEAFF. CDR3 sequence (DNA): TGCGCCAGCAACACTCCGGGGGTTACGAACACTGAAGCTTTCTTT.

The J gene is TRBJ2-5, the V gene TRBV7-2, with D maybe TRBD1 (7 bases). There are 16 residues in the CDR3. The germline V gene encodes CDR1 SGHTA and CDR2 FQGNSA. V lost 5 bases and J lost 0, with 16 bases in between. In DNA form, the CDR3 reads TGTGCCAGCAGCCCGGCGGGGACAGCGTACCAAGAGACCCAGTACTTC. Protein: CASSPAGTAYQETQYF.

The gene calls are TRBV9 and TRBJ1-2, with D maybe TRBD1 (5 bases). CDR3 size: 16 residues. From germline, CDR1 is SGDLS and CDR2 YYNGEE. The V and J ends lost 0 bases and 7 bases respectively, with 19 bases between them. DNA for the CDR3: TGTGCCAGCAGCGTAGACCCTTTGGGGGTCGTCGGTGGCTACACCTTC. This translates into CASSVDPLGVVGGYTF.

CDR3 bases: TGTGCCAGCAGTTACGGTGGGGGACAGAATGAAGCTTTCTTT. This codes for CASSYGGGQNEAFF. The chain joins TRBV6-5 to TRBJ1-1; TRBD1 aligns across 7 bases. Germline V lookup: CDR1 MNHEY, CDR2 SVGAGI. This CDR3 comprises 14 residues. V shed 2 bases and J 7 bases; nucleotides not matched to a gene: 7.

The chain carries TRBV30 and TRBJ1-1; D not resolved. The germline V gene encodes CDR1 GTSNPN and CDR2 SVGIG (reference sequence). Trimming removed 5 bases from V and 8 bases from J, with 12 bases in between. The CDR3 is 11 amino acids. CDR3 amino acids: CAWGLGLEAFF. The CDR3 DNA sequence: TGTGCCTGGGGATTAGGGCTAGAAGCTTTCTTT.

The CDR3 spells CASSLGLAGGVSSDTQYF. The CDR3 DNA reads TGTGCCAGCAGCCTTGGACTAGCGGGGGGTGTTTCCTCTGATACGCAGTATTTT. The V and J genes are TRBV7-3 and TRBJ2-3; TRBD2 agrees at 14 bases. The CDR3 is 18 residues long. Losses at the gene ends were 5 bases for V and 6 bases for J; bases not matched to a gene: 13. Germline V CDR1 and CDR2: SGHTA, FQGTGA.

The chain joins TRBV7-9 to TRBJ1-2; TRBD1 agrees at 7 bases. The V gene end was trimmed by 4 bases and the J gene end by 2 bases; junction bases not matched to a gene: 13. CDR1 and CDR2 from the germline V gene are SEHNR and FQNEAQ (reference sequence). The length of the CDR3 is 17 residues. CDR3 loop: CASSSRGGQKSNYGYTF. In nucleotides, the CDR3 is TGTGCCAGCAGCTCTAGGGGGGGACAGAAATCGAACTATGGCTACACCTTC.

Concerning this clone itself: An end of the junction does not agree with germline; a read error may underlie this. The rearrangement links TRBV6-5 to TRBJ1-3; D unclear. This CDR3 has 14 amino acids. The germline CDR1 and CDR2 sequences are MNHEY and SVGAGI. CDR3 DNA sequence: TGCGCCAGCAGTTACTCCCGCGCTGGAAACACCATATATTTT. Encoded protein: CASSYSRAGNTIYF.

V usage is TRBV3-1 (or the pseudogene TRBV3-2) and J usage is TRBJ1-3; 10 bases are shared with TRBD1. This CDR3 is built from 18 residues. CDR1 and CDR2 from the germline V gene are LGHDT and YNNKEL (reference sequence). V shed 0 bases, J shed 4 bases, and the junction held 9 bases outside the gene matches. CDR3: CASSQDRLGQGFGNTIYF. The CDR3 nucleotides read TGTGCCAGCAGCCAAGATCGTTTGGGACAGGGGTTCGGAAACACCATATATTTT.

The V gene is TRBV5-8, the J gene TRBJ2-5; 12 nucleotides line up with TRBD2. The CDR3 covers 18 residues. The germline V gene encodes CDR1 SGHTS and CDR2 YDEGEE. The J segment lost 2 bases and the V segment lost 4 bases, leaving 12 bases of the junction unmatched. The CDR3 loop reads CASSGGGSSGRAQETQYF. In nucleotides, the CDR3 is TGTGCCAGCAGCGGGGGAGGCTCTAGCGGGAGGGCACAAGAGACCCAGTACTTC.

This chain connects TRBV7-2 to TRBJ1-2, with 7 bases that match TRBD1. The CDR3 runs 12 residues. The J segment lost 9 bases and the V segment lost 3 bases, leaving 4 bases of the junction unmatched. Germline loops: CDR1 SGHTA, CDR2 FQGNSA. CDR3 loop: CASSFGQASYTF. The CDR3 DNA sequence: TGTGCCAGCAGCTTCGGACAGGCGAGCTACACCTTC.

The count of this clone is one. The chain uses TRBV9 and TRBJ2-6; TRBD2 is a possible D gene (5 bases). Germline lookup yields CDR1 SGDLS and CDR2 YYNGEE. This CDR3 region has 15 residues. Deletions cut 3 bases from V and 4 bases from J, with 11 bases between. The CDR3 DNA is TGTGCCAGCAGCGCACTAGTTACCGGGGCCAACGTCCTGACTTTC. Amino acid sequence: CASSALVTGANVLTF. Filled out from reference TRBV9 and TRBJ2-6, the complete variable domain reads DSGVTQTPKHLITATGQRVTLRCSPRSGDLSVYWYQQSLDQGLQFLIQYYNGEERAKGNILERFSAQQFPDLHSELNLSSLELGDSALYFCASSALVTGANVLTFGAGSRLTVL.

This clone was found once. The chain employs TRBV6-1 and TRBJ1-1; the D gene is possibly TRBD1 (5 bases). Germline V CDR1 and CDR2: MNHNS, SASEGT. This CDR3 contains 14 residues. The ends were cut back, 2 bases at V and 5 bases at J, with 12 bases in the middle. CDR3 coding DNA: TGTGCCAGCAGTGAAAGTGGCAGGGCGACTGAAGCTTTCTTT. Protein product: CASSESGRATEAFF.

This clone was recorded a few times. The V call is TRBV6-1, the J call TRBJ2-2, with 9 bases that match TRBD2. Germline trimming cut 2 bases from V and 3 bases from J; bases unmatched to any gene: 1. From germline, CDR1 is MNHNS and CDR2 SASEGT. CDR3 length: 15 amino acids. The CDR3 reads CASSETSGYTGELFF. DNA of the CDR3: TGTGCCAGCAGTGAAACTAGCGGGTACACCGGGGAGCTGTTTTTT.

The rearrangement uses TRBV6-5 and TRBJ2-7; D unclear. The CDR3 has 15 amino acids. The germline V gene encodes CDR1 MNHEY and CDR2 SVGAGI. The germline V and J ends were trimmed by 4 bases and 0 bases, with 13 bases remaining between them. The CDR3 sequence is CASSSGAAYSYEQYF. DNA of the CDR3: TGTGCCAGCAGTTCTGGCGCAGCCTACTCCTACGAGCAGTACTTC.